A selection of T cell receptor beta chains follows, all from one sample in a study of T cells in tumors after PD-1 blockade. Data came from immunoSEQ multiplex PCR; TCRdb stores just in-frame clones and leaves some out. The sample carries just under 65,000 clones, over 65% recorded once. The source was PBMCs, collected after anti-PD-1 treatment. These receptors came from a human donor with basal cell carcinoma. The CDR3 runs from the conserved cysteine through the conserved F or W. D genes are given only for firm matches. Only part of the rows carry a size: once, few, many, or a class if the clone is expanded.

D	size	V	J	CDR3	DNA
TRBD2	-	TRBV6-5	TRBJ2-2	CASSYGASGGRELFF	TGTGCCAGCAGTTACGGTGCTAGCGGGGGCCGGGAGCTGTTTTTT
-	-	TRBV9	TRBJ1-3	CASSRTGAVAGNTIYF	TGTGCCAGCAGCAGAACCGGGGCAGTGGCTGGAAACACCATATATTTT
-	few	TRBV14	TRBJ1-1	CASSTKPMNTEAFF	TGTGCCAGTTCGACAAAACCCATGAACACTGAAGCTTTCTTT
-	-	TRBV15	TRBJ1-3	CATSRDLGNTIYF	TGTGCCACCAGCAGAGACTTGGGAAACACCATATATTTT
-	-	TRBV12-3/TRBV12-4	TRBJ1-6	CASSLRDSPLHF	TGTGCCAGCAGTTTAAGGGACTCACCCCTCCACTTT
TRBD1	-	TRBV30	TRBJ2-5	CAWSPGGRETQYF	TGTGCCTGGAGTCCAGGGGGCCGGGAGACCCAGTACTTC
-	-	TRBV4-1	TRBJ1-5	CASSQDQPGSNQPQHF	TGCGCCAGCAGCCAAGATCAGCCAGGTAGCAATCAGCCCCAGCATTTT
TRBD1	-	TRBV29-1	TRBJ2-7	CSALQGPGHEQYF	TGCAGCGCCTTACAGGGGCCTGGACACGAGCAGTACTTC
-	-	TRBV30	TRBJ2-7	CAWRRAPSYEQYF	TGTGCCTGGAGGAGGGCGCCGTCCTACGAGCAGTACTTC
-	-	TRBV20-1	TRBJ1-1	CSASGPNTEAFF	TGCAGTGCTAGTGGGCCTAACACTGAAGCTTTCTTT
TRBD2	-	TRBV28	TRBJ2-7	CASSSTTSGGTSSYEQYF	TGTGCCAGCAGTTCAACGACTAGCGGGGGGACAAGCTCCTACGAGCAGTACTTC
TRBD1	-	TRBV12-5	TRBJ2-2	CASGSSGQGVGTGELFF	TGTGCTAGTGGTTCCTCGGGACAGGGGGTGGGCACCGGGGAGCTGTTTTTT
-	-	TRBV5-4	TRBJ2-7	CASSSPPTESYEQYF	TGTGCCAGCAGCTCCCCCCCGACAGAGAGCTACGAGCAGTACTTC
-	few	TRBV7-9	TRBJ2-5	CASSQTIQETQYF	TGTGCCAGCAGCCAGACAATCCAAGAGACCCAGTACTTC
TRBD2	-	TRBV3-1/TRBV3-2	TRBJ2-7	CASSPRLAGPFYEQYF	TGTGCCAGCAGCCCTCGACTAGCGGGGCCCTTCTACGAGCAGTACTTC
TRBD2	once	TRBV5-1	TRBJ2-1	CASSLGAGESYNEQFF	TGCGCCAGCAGCTTGGGAGCGGGGGAGTCCTACAATGAGCAGTTCTTC
-	-	TRBV7-2	TRBJ1-3	CASSLTGFGNTIYF	TGTGCCAGCAGCTTAACGGGGTTTGGAAACACCATATATTTT
TRBD1	-	TRBV20-1	TRBJ2-1	CSASADDRGRNEQFF	TGCAGTGCTAGTGCCGATGACAGGGGGAGGAATGAGCAGTTCTTC
-	-	TRBV4-1	TRBJ2-2	CASSRQAGTGELFF	TGCGCCAGCAGCCGCCAGGCAGGGACCGGGGAGCTGTTTTTT
-	-	TRBV19	TRBJ1-1	CASTTPVRTEAFF	TGTGCCAGTACCACTCCTGTGCGCACTGAAGCTTTCTTT
-	-	TRBV27	TRBJ1-5	CASSLSGQLIYSNQPQHF	TGTGCCAGCAGTTTATCTGGGCAGCTGATTTATAGCAATCAGCCCCAGCATTTT
-	-	TRBV6-2/TRBV6-3	TRBJ2-7	CASSSHPLGQYF	TGTGCCAGCAGTTCTCATCCGCTGGGGCAGTACTTC
TRBD1	few	TRBV6-5	TRBJ2-6	CASSYEGAAGANVLTF	TGTGCCAGCAGTTACGAGGGGGCCGCTGGGGCCAACGTCCTGACTTTC
-	-	TRBV7-2	TRBJ1-1	CASSFWPRTRNTEAFF	TGTGCCAGCAGCTTTTGGCCCCGGACAAGGAACACTGAAGCTTTCTTT
-	-	TRBV9	TRBJ2-6	CASSVGGSGANVLTF	TGTGCCAGCAGCGTAGGTGGATCTGGGGCCAACGTCCTGACTTTC
-	few	TRBV5-1	TRBJ1-1	CASGGGTGTEAFF	TGCGCCAGCGGGGGAGGGACGGGAACTGAAGCTTTCTTT